Listed here are 5 T cell receptor beta chains from one sample, sequenced in a study of siplizumab effects on memory and regulatory T cells. Using immunoSEQ multiplex PCR, the repertoire was profiled, and TCRdb retains in-frame clones only, with some absent. The sample records about 57,000 clones, roughly 85% being singletons. Sequenced material: memory CD4+ T cells sorted from blood. Every receptor here comes from a human donor in good health.

This rearrangement joins TRBV4-1 to TRBJ1-3; D is ambiguous. This CDR3 is built from 20 residues. Germline CDR1 is MGHRA and CDR2 is YSYEKL. V lost 0 bases and J 0 bases, leaving 21 bases between the germline ends. The CDR3: CASSQEDVEVLPASGNTIYF. CDR3 nucleotide sequence: TGCGCCAGCAGCCAAGAAGATGTCGAGGTTTTACCCGCCTCTGGAAACACCATATATTTT.

CDR3 loop: CASSQRRKGQGRNEQYF. The CDR3 bases are TGTGCCAGCAGCCAACGAAGAAAAGGACAGGGTAGGAACGAGCAGTACTTC. The chain combines TRBV16 with TRBJ2-7; 8 bases align to TRBD1. This CDR3 has 17 amino acids. Germline assignment: CDR1 KGHSY and CDR2 FQNENV. V gave up 2 bases and J gave up 5 bases; unmatched junction bases: 14. Combining the CDR3 with reference TRBV16 and TRBJ2-7 gives the whole variable domain GEEVAQTPKHLVRGEGQKAKLYCAPIKGHSYVFWYQQVLKNEFKFLISFQNENVFDETGMPKERFSAKCLPNSPCSLEIQATKLEDSAVYFCASSQRRKGQGRNEQYFGPGTRLTVT.

The rearrangement uses TRBV20-1 and TRBJ2-7; 9 nucleotides agree with TRBD2. The CDR3 has 11 residues. CDR1 is DFQATT, CDR2 SNEGSKA, per germline (reference sequence). Here the CDR3 reads CTQRGVYEQYF. CDR3 DNA: TGCACACAGCGGGGGGTCTACGAGCAGTACTTC.

In this sample, this clone turned up once. V and J are TRBV4-1 and TRBJ2-4; 11 bases map to TRBD2. CDR3 length equals 15 residues. Germline V gives CDR1 MGHRA, CDR2 YSYEKL. V was pared by 3 bases and J by 5 bases, with 3 bases of the junction left unmatched. For the CDR3, the DNA is TGCGCCAGCAGCCAGAATAGCGGGGGGGAAAACATTCAGTACTTC. Its translation is CASSQNSGGENIQYF.

The table lists this clone with a count of one. CDR3 nucleotides: TGTGCCAGCAGCTATGGGGCGAGGCCGCCGGGCGGGCTGTTTTTT. Its protein product is CASSYGARPPGGLFF. V and J are TRBV11-2 and TRBJ1-4, with D possibly matching TRBD1 (5 bases). Germline V gene lookup returns CDR1 SGHAT and CDR2 FQNNGV. Trimming left V 4 bases short and J 14 bases short, with 23 bases between. The CDR3 extends over 15 amino acids. Full variable domain (missing parts from reference TRBV11-2 and TRBJ1-4): EAGVAQSPRYKIIEKRQSVAFWCNPISGHATLYWYQQILGQGPKLLIQFQNNGVVDDSQLPKDRFSAERLKGVDSTLKIQPAKLEDSAVYLCASSYGARPPGGLFFGSGTQLSVL.